The clone carrying this TCR beta chain was seen more than once but under ten times. Its target is unknown. 5'RACE template switching generated TCR cDNA, adding a universal primer site and UMIs. TCRdb used MiXCR to reprocess the 5' RACE reads, holding one entry per CDR3 protein. Seen here are approximately 300,000 distinct CDR3 sequences, around 6.8% observed once, and the top ten hold about 18%. CDR1 and CDR2 from the germline V gene are ENHRY and SYGVKD. The CDR3 is 16 residues long. The junction had 18 bases not matched to a gene; V was cut back by 11 bases and J by 5 bases. This sample stems from a study of T cells after yellow fever vaccination. The wider study: For low cell numbers, libraries were made with SMART-Seq v4 Ultra Low Input. Findings and caveats of the study: One caveat is that FACS-sorted repertoires could contain abundant clonotypes contaminating from the bulk population.

V is TRBV10-3 and J is TRBJ2-3; 8 bases agree with TRBD2. The TCR was taken from a man in his late teens or twenties who received the YFV17D yellow fever vaccine. The sequencing used PBMCs, collected 35 to 50 days after the first yellow fever vaccination. The CDR3 protein is CAAAMSSGGAKDTQYF. CDR3 coding DNA: TGTGCCGCCGCTATGTCTTCGGGGGGGGCGAAAGATACGCAGTATTTT.